One and the same sample provided the 21 T cell receptor beta chains below, sequenced in a study of neurological immune-mediated disorders. TCRdb itself ran the 5' RACE reads through MiXCR, one entry per CDR3 protein. Of more than 13,000 distinct CDR3 sequences listed, about 10% are singletons. The sample consisted of PBMCs. The source is a woman aged 35 to 49 in good health.

The sample holds many counts of this clonotype. The chain uses TRBV20-1 and TRBJ2-1, with D possibly being TRBD2 (5 bases). Per the germline V gene, CDR1 is DFQATT and CDR2 is SNEGSKA (reference sequence). The CDR3 runs 13 residues. V was trimmed by 5 bases and J by 8 bases, leaving 16 bases between them. CDR3 region: CSARLAWVDEQFF. CDR3 DNA: TGCAGTGCTCGCCTAGCATGGGTAGATGAGCAGTTCTTC.

This clonotype has ten or more counts. The chain has TRBV20-1 and TRBJ2-3; D ambiguous. V shed 8 bases and J shed 5 bases, with 11 bases lying between them. Germline CDR1 DFQATT, CDR2 SNEGSKA (reference sequence). CDR3 length: 11 amino acids. CDR3 amino acids: CSLTLGDTQYF. As DNA, the CDR3 is TGCAGTCTCACCCTCGGAGATACGCAGTATTTT.

By sample fraction, this clonotype is medium-sized. The V and J genes are TRBV5-1 and TRBJ2-1, with D uncertain. Germline V gene lookup returns CDR1 SGHRS and CDR2 YFSETQ. Trimming took off 0 bases at V and 6 bases at J, with 4 bases between the two ends. The CDR3 loop spans 12 amino acids. The CDR3 region has the DNA TGCGCCAGCAGCTTGGCCCGCAATGAGCAGTTCTTC. Translation gives CASSLARNEQFF.

This clonotype was detected many times. The V call is TRBV5-1, the J call TRBJ2-5; TRBD1 might be the D (5 bases). Germline assignment: CDR1 SGHRS and CDR2 YFSETQ. This CDR3 spans 12 amino acids. V was shortened by 0 bases and J by 5 bases, with 5 bases between the two germline ends. The CDR3 reads CASSLDRETQYF. The DNA of the CDR3 is TGCGCCAGCAGCTTGGACAGGGAGACCCAGTACTTC.

In its sample, this clonotype was seen many times. V and J are TRBV29-1 and TRBJ2-7; 10 nucleotides line up with TRBD2. The CDR3 contains 14 residues. The germline V gene encodes CDR1 SQVTM and CDR2 ANQGSEA. J gave up 5 bases and V 0 bases, and 4 bases lay outside the gene matches. CDR3 sequence reads: CSVEDRAGGHEQYF. Here the CDR3 DNA reads TGCAGCGTTGAAGATCGAGCGGGAGGGCACGAGCAGTACTTC.

In this sample, this clonotype turned up many times. This chain joins TRBV5-1 and TRBJ2-2; possible D gene TRBD2, 6 bases. The CDR3 has 16 residues. V was clipped by 0 bases and J by 2 bases, with 11 bases between them. Germline loops: CDR1 SGHRS, CDR2 YFSETQ. The CDR3: CASSLAERVNTGELFF. CDR3 sequence (DNA): TGCGCCAGCAGCTTGGCCGAGCGGGTAAACACCGGGGAGCTGTTTTTT.

The chain joins TRBV6-1 to TRBJ2-1; no clear D gene. V was trimmed by 5 bases and J by 5 bases, leaving 13 bases between them. Looked up from germline, CDR1 is MNHNS and CDR2 is SASEGT. This CDR3 has 14 residues. CDR3 amino acids: CASSLPPANNEQFF. Here the CDR3 DNA reads TGTGCCAGCAGTTTACCCCCGGCCAACAATGAGCAGTTCTTC.

In its sample, this clonotype was seen many times. The gene calls are TRBV5-1 and TRBJ1-1; D uncertain. From germline, CDR1 is SGHRS and CDR2 YFSETQ. The CDR3 spans 13 residues. The V end lost 3 bases, the J end lost 0 bases, and 6 bases lay between the germline ends. CDR3 nucleotide sequence: TGCGCCAGCAGCTGGACGGTGAACACTGAAGCTTTCTTT. Amino acid sequence: CASSWTVNTEAFF.

This clonotype was detected ten times or more. The J gene is TRBJ2-1, the V gene TRBV7-8; D ambiguous. The CDR3 consists of 14 residues. Germline V gene lookup returns CDR1 SGHVS and CDR2 FQNEAQ. The ends were cut back, 2 bases at V and 15 bases at J, with 20 bases in the middle. DNA of the CDR3: TGTGCCAGCAGCTTACGTGAGGCTTCGCTGGATCGGTTCTTC. As protein: CASSLREASLDRFF.

This clonotype was seen ten or more times. V and J are TRBV20-1 and TRBJ1-3, with TRBD1 identical over 11 bases. Germline V CDR1 and CDR2: DFQATT, SNEGSKA (reference sequence). With 3 bases clipped from V and 4 bases from J, the junction kept 5 bases outside the gene matches. The CDR3 is 15 residues long. DNA for the CDR3: TGCAGTGCTAGGAGGACAGGGGGCCTCGGAAACACCATATATTTT. Translated: CSARRTGGLGNTIYF.

This clonotype was seen repeatedly, ten times or more. The V and J genes are TRBV5-1 and TRBJ2-1, with a tentative D call TRBD1 (5 bases). The CDR3 consists of 12 residues. V shed 4 bases and J shed 5 bases, with 7 bases lying between them. CDR1 SGHRS and CDR2 YFSETQ come from the germline V gene. CDR3 loop: CASSATDNEQFF. Here the CDR3 DNA reads TGCGCCAGCAGCGCGACAGACAATGAGCAGTTCTTC.

The sample holds many counts of this clonotype. This chain joins TRBV20-1 and TRBJ1-1; the D gene is possibly TRBD1 (6 bases). The CDR3 consists of 11 residues. Germline loops: CDR1 DFQATT, CDR2 SNEGSKA (reference sequence). The CDR3 region has the DNA TGCAGGGGACACCTAAACACTGAAGCTTTCTTT. It is translated as CRGHLNTEAFF.

This clonotype has ten or more counts. The chain recombines TRBV2 with TRBJ2-2; D perhaps matches TRBD1 (6 bases). Germline V lookup: CDR1 SNHLY, CDR2 FYNNEI. V lost 11 bases and J lost 0, with 19 bases in between. CDR3 length equals 16 residues. The CDR3 coding sequence is TGTGCCTCACAGGGAGTGGACCCAACGAACACCGGGGAGCTGTTTTTT. It codes for CASQGVDPTNTGELFF.

Ten or more counts support this clonotype. V and J are TRBV12-3 or TRBV12-4 and TRBJ2-3, with D perhaps matching TRBD1 (6 bases). This CDR3 is 15 amino acids long. V lost 6 bases, J lost 0 bases, and 13 bases lay in between. The CDR3: CASSPDRSSTDTQYF. The CDR3 coding sequence is TGTGCCAGCAGCCCAGACAGGTCTAGCACAGATACGCAGTATTTT.

This clonotype was observed many times. The chain is built from TRBV20-1 and TRBJ1-1; D gene unclear. CDR3 size: 12 residues. V was cut by 4 bases and J by 5 bases, with 11 bases left in between. CDR1 and CDR2 from the germline V gene are DFQATT and SNEGSKA (reference sequence). In nucleotides, the CDR3 is TGCAGTGCTACCAGCGGAGGGACTGAAGCTTTCTTT. Translation: CSATSGGTEAFF.

This sequence joins TRBV20-1 and TRBJ2-1; TRBD1 is a possible D gene (5 bases). V lost 5 bases and J lost 4, with 21 bases in between. Germline-derived CDR1 and CDR2 are DFQATT and SNEGSKA (reference sequence). The CDR3 contains 16 residues. The CDR3: CSAPAPDLDSYNEQFF. The CDR3 DNA reads as TGCAGTGCTCCCGCTCCAGATCTCGACAGTTACAATGAGCAGTTCTTC.

Many counts were recorded for this clonotype. The chain combines TRBV20-1 with TRBJ1-6, with TRBD1 matching 8 bases. This CDR3 is built from 14 residues. V dropped 0 bases and J dropped 7; count of bases not matched to a gene: 2. The germline gives CDR1 DFQATT, CDR2 SNEGSKA (reference sequence). Written as DNA, the CDR3 is TGCAGTGCTAGAGAGGACAGGGAAAATTCACCCCTCCACTTT. This codes for CSAREDRENSPLHF.

The sample holds many counts of this clonotype. This sequence joins TRBV20-1 and TRBJ1-5; no clear D gene. Trimming stripped 6 bases from V and 0 bases from J, with 12 bases between. The CDR3 is made up of 14 amino acids. From germline, CDR1 is DFQATT and CDR2 SNEGSKA (reference sequence). DNA for the CDR3: TGCAGTGCCTTACCGGCTTATAGCAATCAGCCCCAGCATTTT. Its translation: CSALPAYSNQPQHF.

This clonotype was counted ten times or more. The chain employs TRBV7-9 and TRBJ2-7; D is possibly TRBD2 (6 bases). This CDR3 is 14 amino acids long. The germline gives CDR1 SEHNR, CDR2 FQNEAQ (reference sequence). V shed 2 bases and J shed 4 bases, with 12 bases lying between them. CDR3 DNA sequence: TGTGCCAGCAGCTTATCCGGACTAAGTTACGAGCAGTACTTC. As protein: CASSLSGLSYEQYF.

This clonotype was recorded at least ten times. The chain links TRBV20-1 to TRBJ1-4; the D gene is possibly TRBD1 (6 bases). The V and J ends lost 5 bases and 8 bases respectively, with 18 bases between them. The length of the CDR3 is 14 residues. Germline CDR1 reads DFQATT; CDR2 reads SNEGSKA (reference sequence). The CDR3, as DNA: TGCAGTGCTCGCGAAGGGGGGCTGAGGGAAAAACTGTTTTTT. It yields the protein CSAREGGLREKLFF.

This clonotype appeared many times. For the CDR3, the DNA is TGCAGTGCCCCGGGGCGGGGTACAGATACGCAGTATTTT. Amino acids: CSAPGRGTDTQYF. The chain is built from TRBV20-1 and TRBJ2-3; possibly TRBD2 for D (6 bases). Germline CDR1 DFQATT, CDR2 SNEGSKA (reference sequence). The CDR3 is made up of 13 amino acids. The V and J ends lost 6 bases and 3 bases respectively, with 13 bases between them.